This T cell receptor (beta chain) was recovered during a study of cytomegalovirus exposure and HLA in healthy donors. It was with 60 Vbeta and 13 Jbeta primers that the PCR ran. Only in-frame clones appear in the TCRdb table, and some are missing; sequencing was by immunoSEQ multiplex PCR. Among over 150,000 clones, 82% were seen once, and the ten largest hold approximately 1.6%. The CDR3 loop spans 15 amino acids. Trimming took off 0 bases at V and 5 bases at J, with 12 bases between the two ends. Germline V CDR1 and CDR2: SEHNR, FQNEAQ (reference sequence). The chain couples TRBV7-9 to TRBJ2-3, with a weak D call TRBD2 (6 bases). The TCR comes from a girl aged 5 to 17 in good health and CMV-seropositive. Sequenced input: PBMCs. The CDR3 nucleotides are TGTGCCAGCAGCTTAGCCGTCGCGGGAAAAGATACGCAGTATTTT. As protein: CASSLAVAGKDTQYF.